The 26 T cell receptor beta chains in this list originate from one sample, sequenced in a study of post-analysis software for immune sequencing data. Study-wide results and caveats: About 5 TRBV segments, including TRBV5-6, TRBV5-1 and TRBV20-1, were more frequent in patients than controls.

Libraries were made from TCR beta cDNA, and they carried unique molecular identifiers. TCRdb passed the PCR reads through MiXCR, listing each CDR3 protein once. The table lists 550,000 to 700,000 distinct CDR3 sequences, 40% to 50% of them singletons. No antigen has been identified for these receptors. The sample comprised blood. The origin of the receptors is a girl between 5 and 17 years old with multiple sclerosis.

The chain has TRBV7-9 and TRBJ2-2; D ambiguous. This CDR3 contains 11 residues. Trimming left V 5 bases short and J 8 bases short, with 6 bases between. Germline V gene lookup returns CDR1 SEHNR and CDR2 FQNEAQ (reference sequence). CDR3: CASSRIGELFF. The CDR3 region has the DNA TGTGCCAGCAGCCGAATTGGGGAGCTGTTTTTT.

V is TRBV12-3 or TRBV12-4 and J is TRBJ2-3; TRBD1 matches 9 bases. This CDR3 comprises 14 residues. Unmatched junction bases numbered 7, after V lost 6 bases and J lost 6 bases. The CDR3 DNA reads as TGTGCCAGCAGCCAGACAGGGGGGTCGGATACGCAGTATTTT. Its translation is CASSQTGGSDTQYF.

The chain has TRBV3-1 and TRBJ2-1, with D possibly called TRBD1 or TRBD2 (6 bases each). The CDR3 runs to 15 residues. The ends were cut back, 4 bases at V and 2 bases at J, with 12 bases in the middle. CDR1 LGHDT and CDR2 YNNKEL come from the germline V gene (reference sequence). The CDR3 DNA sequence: TGTGCCAGCAGCCGTGGAGGGGGTCCCTACAATGAGCAGTTCTTC. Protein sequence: CASSRGGGPYNEQFF.

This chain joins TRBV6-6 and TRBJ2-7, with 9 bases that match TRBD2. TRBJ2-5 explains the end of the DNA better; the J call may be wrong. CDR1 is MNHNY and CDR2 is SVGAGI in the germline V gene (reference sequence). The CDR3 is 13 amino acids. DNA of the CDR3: TGTGCCAGCAATCCGCGGGGGGGGGAGACCCAGTACTTC. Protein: CASNPRGGETQYF.

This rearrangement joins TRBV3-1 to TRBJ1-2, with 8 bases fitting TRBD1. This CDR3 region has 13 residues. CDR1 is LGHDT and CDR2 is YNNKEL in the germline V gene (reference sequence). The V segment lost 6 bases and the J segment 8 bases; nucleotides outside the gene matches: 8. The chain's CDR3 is CASSRRGLKGYTF. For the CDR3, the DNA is TGTGCCAGCAGTCGCAGGGGGCTCAAAGGCTACACCTTC.

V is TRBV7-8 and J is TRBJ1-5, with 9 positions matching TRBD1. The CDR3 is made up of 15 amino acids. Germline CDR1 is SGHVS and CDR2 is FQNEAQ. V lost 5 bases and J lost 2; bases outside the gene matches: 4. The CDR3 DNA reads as TGTGCCAGCAGCCAAAACAGGGGGCGCAATCAGCCCCAGCATTTT. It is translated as CASSQNRGRNQPQHF.

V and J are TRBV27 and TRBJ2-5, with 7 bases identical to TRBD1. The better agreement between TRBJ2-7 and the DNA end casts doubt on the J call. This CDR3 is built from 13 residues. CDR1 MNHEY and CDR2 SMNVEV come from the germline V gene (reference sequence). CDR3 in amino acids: CASSWTAGGEQYF. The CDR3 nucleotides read TGTGCCAGCAGTTGGACAGCAGGGGGCGAGCAGTACTTC.

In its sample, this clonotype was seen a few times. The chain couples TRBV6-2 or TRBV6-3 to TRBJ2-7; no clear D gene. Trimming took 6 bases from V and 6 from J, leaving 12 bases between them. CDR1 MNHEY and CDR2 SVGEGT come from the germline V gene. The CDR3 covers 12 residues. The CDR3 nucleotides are TGTGCCAGCAGCCGGGCGGAGCTCGAGCAGTACTTC. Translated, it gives CASSRAELEQYF.

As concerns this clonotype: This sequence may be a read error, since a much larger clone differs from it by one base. Written as DNA, the CDR3 is TGCAGTGCTAGAGGTGGCGGACGGGGGGCCTACGAGCAGTACTTC. This encodes CSARGGGRGAYEQYF. This chain uses TRBV20-1 with TRBJ2-7; TRBD2 matches 7 bases. Germline V gene lookup returns CDR1 DFQATT and CDR2 SNEGSKA (reference sequence). The CDR3 is 15 residues long. Unmatched junction bases numbered 8, after V lost 1 base and J lost 2 bases.

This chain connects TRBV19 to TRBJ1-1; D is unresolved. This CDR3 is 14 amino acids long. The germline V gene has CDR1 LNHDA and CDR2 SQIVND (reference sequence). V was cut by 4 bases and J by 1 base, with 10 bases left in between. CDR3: CASSTHRENTEAFF. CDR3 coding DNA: TGTGCCAGTAGTACGCATCGGGAGAACACTGAAGCTTTCTTT.

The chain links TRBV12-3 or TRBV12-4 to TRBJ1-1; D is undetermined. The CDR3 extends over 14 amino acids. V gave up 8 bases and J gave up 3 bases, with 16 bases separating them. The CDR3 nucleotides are TGTGCCAGCGGGAACCACGAGGGTGACACTGAAGCTTTCTTT. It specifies CASGNHEGDTEAFF.

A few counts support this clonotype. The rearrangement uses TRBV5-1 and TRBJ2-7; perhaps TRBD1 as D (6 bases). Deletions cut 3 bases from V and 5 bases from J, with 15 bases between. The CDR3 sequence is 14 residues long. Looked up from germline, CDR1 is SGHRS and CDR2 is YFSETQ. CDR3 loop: CASSSSGQGNEQYF. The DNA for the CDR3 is TGCGCCAGCAGCTCCTCCGGGCAGGGGAACGAGCAGTACTTC.

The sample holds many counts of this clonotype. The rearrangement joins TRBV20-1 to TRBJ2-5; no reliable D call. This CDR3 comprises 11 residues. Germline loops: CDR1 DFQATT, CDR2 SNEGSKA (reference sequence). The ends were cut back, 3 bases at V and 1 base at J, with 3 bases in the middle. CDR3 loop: CSARGQETQYF. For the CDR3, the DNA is TGCAGTGCTAGGGGCCAAGAGACCCAGTACTTC.

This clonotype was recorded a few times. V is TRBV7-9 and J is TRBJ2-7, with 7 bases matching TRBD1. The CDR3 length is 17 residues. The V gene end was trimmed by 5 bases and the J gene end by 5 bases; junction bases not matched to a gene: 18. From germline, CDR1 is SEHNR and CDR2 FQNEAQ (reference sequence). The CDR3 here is CASSRAPKWTGDDEQYF. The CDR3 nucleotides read TGTGCCAGCAGCCGAGCCCCGAAATGGACAGGAGACGACGAGCAGTACTTC. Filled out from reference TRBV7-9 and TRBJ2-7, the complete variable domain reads DTGVSQNPRHKITKRGQNVTFRCDPISEHNRLYWYRQTLGQGPEFLTYFQNEAQLEKSRLLSDRFSAERPKGSFSTLEIQRTEQGDSAMYLCASSRAPKWTGDDEQYFGPGTRLTVT.

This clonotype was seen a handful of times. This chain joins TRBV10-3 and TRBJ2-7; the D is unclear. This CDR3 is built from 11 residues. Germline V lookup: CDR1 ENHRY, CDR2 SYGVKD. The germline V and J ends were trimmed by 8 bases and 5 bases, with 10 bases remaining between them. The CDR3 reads CAIRTEDEQYF. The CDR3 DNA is TGTGCCATCCGGACCGAGGACGAGCAGTACTTC.

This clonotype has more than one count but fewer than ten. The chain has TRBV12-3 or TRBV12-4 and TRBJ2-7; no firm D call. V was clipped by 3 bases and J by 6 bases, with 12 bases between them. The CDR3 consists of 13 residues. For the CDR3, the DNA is TGTGCCAGCAGTTTTGGTTCTGATATCGAGCAGTACTTC. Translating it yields CASSFGSDIEQYF.

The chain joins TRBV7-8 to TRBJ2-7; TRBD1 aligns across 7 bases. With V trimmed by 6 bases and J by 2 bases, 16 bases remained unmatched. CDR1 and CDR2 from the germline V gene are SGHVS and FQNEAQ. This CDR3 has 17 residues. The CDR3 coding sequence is TGTGCCAGCAGTCATATGGGAACGGACAGGTTCGCCTACGAGCAGTACTTC. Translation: CASSHMGTDRFAYEQYF. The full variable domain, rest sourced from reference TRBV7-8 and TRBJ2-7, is GAGVSQSPRYKVAKRGQDVALRCDPISGHVSLFWYQQALGQGPEFLTYFQNEAQLDKSGLPSDRFFAERPEGSVSTLKIQRTQQEDSAVYLCASSHMGTDRFAYEQYFGPGTRLTVT.

The CDR3 DNA reads as TGTGCCAGCGGGGCAACAGGGGCAACCTACGAGCAGTACTTC. This encodes CASGATGATYEQYF. The chain links TRBV2 to TRBJ2-7, with 7 bases fitting TRBD1. After removal of 8 bases from V and 2 bases from J, the junction contained 9 bases not matched to a gene. The CDR3 loop spans 14 amino acids. CDR1 and CDR2 from the germline V gene are SNHLY and FYNNEI. The variable domain in full, completed from reference TRBV2 and TRBJ2-7, reads EPEVTQTPSHQVTQMGQEVILRCVPISNHLYFYWYRQILGQKVEFLVSFYNNEISEKSEIFDDQFSVERPDGSNFTLKIRSTKLEDSAMYFCASGATGATYEQYFGPGTRLTVT.

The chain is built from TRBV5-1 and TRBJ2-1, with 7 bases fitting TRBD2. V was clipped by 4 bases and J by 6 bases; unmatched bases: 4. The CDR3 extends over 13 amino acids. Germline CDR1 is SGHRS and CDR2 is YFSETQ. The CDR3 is CASSQSGINEQFF. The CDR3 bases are TGCGCCAGCAGCCAGAGCGGGATCAATGAGCAGTTCTTC.

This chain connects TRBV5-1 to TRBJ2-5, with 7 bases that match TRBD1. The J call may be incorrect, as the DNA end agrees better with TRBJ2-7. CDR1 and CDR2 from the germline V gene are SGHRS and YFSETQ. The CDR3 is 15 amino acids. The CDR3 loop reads CASSLVHRGIYEQYF. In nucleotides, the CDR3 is TGCGCCAGCAGCTTGGTTCACAGGGGCATCTACGAGCAGTACTTC.

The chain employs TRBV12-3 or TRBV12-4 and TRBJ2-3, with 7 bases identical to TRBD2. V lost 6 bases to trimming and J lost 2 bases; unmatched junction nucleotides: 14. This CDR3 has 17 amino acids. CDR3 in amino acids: CASREGGGLLTTDTQYF. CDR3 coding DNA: TGTGCCAGCAGGGAGGGCGGGGGACTTCTCACCACAGATACGCAGTATTTT.

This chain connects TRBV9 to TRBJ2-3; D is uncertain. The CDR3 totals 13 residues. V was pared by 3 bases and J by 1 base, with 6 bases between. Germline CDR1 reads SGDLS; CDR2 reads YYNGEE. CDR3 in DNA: TGTGCCAGCAGCGCACTCTGCACAGATACGCAGTATTTT. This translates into CASSALCTDTQYF.

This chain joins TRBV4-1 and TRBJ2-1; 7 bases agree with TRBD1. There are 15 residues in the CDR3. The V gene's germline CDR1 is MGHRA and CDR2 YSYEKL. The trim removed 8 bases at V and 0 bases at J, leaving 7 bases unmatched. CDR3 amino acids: CASAGGPSSYNEQFF. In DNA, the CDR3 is TGCGCCAGCGCAGGGGGACCGAGCTCCTACAATGAGCAGTTCTTC.

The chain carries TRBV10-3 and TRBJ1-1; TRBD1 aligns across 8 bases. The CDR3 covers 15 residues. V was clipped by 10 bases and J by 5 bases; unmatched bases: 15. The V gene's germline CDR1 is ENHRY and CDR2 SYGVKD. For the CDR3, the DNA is TGTGCCACCGGCGAGTCAGGGGGCGCGGGGACTGAAGCTTTCTTT. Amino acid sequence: CATGESGGAGTEAFF.

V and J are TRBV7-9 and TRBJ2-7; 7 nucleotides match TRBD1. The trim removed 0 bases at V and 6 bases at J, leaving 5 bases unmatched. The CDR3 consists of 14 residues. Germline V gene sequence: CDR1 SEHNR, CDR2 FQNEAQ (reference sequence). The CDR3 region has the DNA TGTGCCAGCAGCTTAGCAGGCAGGACAGGCGAGCAGTACTTC. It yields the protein CASSLAGRTGEQYF.

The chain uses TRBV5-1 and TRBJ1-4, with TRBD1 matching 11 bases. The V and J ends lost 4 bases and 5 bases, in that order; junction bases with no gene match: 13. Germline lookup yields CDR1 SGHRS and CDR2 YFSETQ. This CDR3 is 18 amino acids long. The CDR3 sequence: CASSTGQGAVRMNEKLFF. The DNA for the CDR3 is TGCGCCAGCAGCACCGGACAGGGGGCGGTAAGAATGAATGAAAAACTGTTTTTT.